Shown below are 9 T cell receptor beta chains from a single sample sequenced in a study of beta chain features in type 1 diabetes. Findings of the study overall: Researchers report that Type 1 diabetes patients had moderately but significantly shorter TCRB CDR3s across all four CD4+ subsets.

Antigens of these TCRs are unknown. The entirety of the isolated RNA underwent reverse transcription, so expressed TCRB transcripts were sequenced. Sequencing used immunoSEQ multiplex PCR; TCRdb keeps in-frame clones, though not all of them. The sample consists of 600,000 or so clones, around 12% of them appearing once. Material for sequencing was naive CD4+ T cells from blood. These receptors were obtained from a man aged 25-45 years with type 1 diabetes.

J is TRBJ1-6 and V is TRBV7-9; 9 bases line up with TRBD1. Germline V gives CDR1 SEHNR, CDR2 FQNEAQ (reference sequence). The CDR3 covers 16 residues. Trimming at V came to 5 bases and at J to 1 base, leaving 3 bases not matched to a gene. The CDR3 coding sequence is TGTGCCAGCAGCCGCGGACAGGGGTCCTATAATTCACCCCTCCACTTT. Protein sequence: CASSRGQGSYNSPLHF.

This clone came up a few times. V gene TRBV27 combines with J gene TRBJ2-7; D is perhaps TRBD1 (6 bases). The CDR3 sequence is 16 residues long. Per the germline V gene, CDR1 is MNHEY and CDR2 is SMNVEV (reference sequence). Trimming stripped 4 bases from V and 4 bases from J, with 20 bases between. The CDR3 sequence is CASSSHGTQKLYEQYF. The DNA of the CDR3 is TGTGCCAGCAGTTCTCACGGGACACAAAAACTTTACGAGCAGTACTTC.

V and J are TRBV28 and TRBJ2-5, with D maybe TRBD1 (6 bases). The V and J ends lost 2 bases and 4 bases respectively, with 8 bases between them. CDR1 and CDR2 (germline): MDHEN, SYDVKM. The CDR3 has 13 residues. The CDR3 nucleotides read TGTGCCAGCAGTTTAATACAGGGAGAGACCCAGTACTTC. This sequence encodes CASSLIQGETQYF.

This clone turned up a few times. This sequence joins TRBV7-2 and TRBJ2-1; 9 bases match TRBD2. J lost 4 bases, V lost 7 bases, and 11 bases had no gene match. Germline values: CDR1 SGHTA, CDR2 FQGNSA. This CDR3 is 16 amino acids long. CDR3 DNA: TGTGCCAGCAACCCGGGGGCTAGCGGGGCTTACAATGAGCAGTTCTTC. Protein: CASNPGASGAYNEQFF.

This chain joins TRBV7-2 and TRBJ2-5, with 13 bases aligning to TRBD2. The CDR3 totals 14 residues. Germline CDR1 is SGHTA and CDR2 is FQGNSA. With 2 bases clipped from V and 11 bases from J, the junction kept 5 bases outside the gene matches. The CDR3 spells CASSLPGLAGAQYF. CDR3 in DNA: TGTGCCAGCAGCTTACCCGGACTAGCGGGGGCTCAGTACTTC.

This clone was detected only a few times. This chain uses TRBV27 with TRBJ2-5, with D tentatively TRBD1 (5 bases). Germline V gene sequence: CDR1 MNHEY, CDR2 SMNVEV (reference sequence). CDR3 size: 11 residues. Trimming shortened V by 4 bases and J by 9 bases, and 9 bases separated the two germline ends. Here the CDR3 reads CASSSGRAQYF. DNA of the CDR3: TGTGCCAGCAGTTCCGGCAGGGCCCAGTACTTC.

This clone was seen only a few times. The chain carries TRBV4-1 and TRBJ2-5; D is tentatively TRBD1 or TRBD2 (5 bases each). Between the trimmed V and J ends, which lost 4 bases and 5 bases, there was a span of 17 bases. Germline V CDR1 and CDR2: MGHRA, YSYEKL. This CDR3 contains 15 residues. CDR3 in DNA: TGCGCCAGCAGCCCGGGGCCAGGATCAATCGAGACCCAGTACTTC. It translates to CASSPGPGSIETQYF.

The chain couples TRBV30 to TRBJ1-4; 9 bases agree with TRBD1. The CDR3 consists of 13 residues. V lost 3 bases and J lost 7; bases outside the gene matches: 3. Germline CDR1 and CDR2: GTSNPN and SVGIG (reference sequence). The CDR3 DNA follows: TGTGCCTGGAGGGGACAGGGCTTTGAAAAACTGTTTTTT. Translating it yields CAWRGQGFEKLFF.

This chain joins TRBV9 and TRBJ1-2, with 10 bases identical to TRBD1. V was clipped by 4 bases and J by 0 bases; unmatched bases: 9. Germline V gives CDR1 SGDLS, CDR2 YYNGEE. The CDR3 extends over 17 amino acids. CDR3 in amino acids: CASSTLDRGNTNYGYTF. The CDR3 DNA reads as TGTGCCAGCAGCACTTTGGACAGGGGGAATACTAACTATGGCTACACCTTC.